This paragraph covers one TCR beta chain sequence. The sample belongs to a study of blood T cell repertoires in COVID-19. In the authors' methods: Reference gene primer amplification gave nucleated cell count estimates. TCRdb's table, derived via immunoSEQ multiplex PCR, lists solely in-frame clones and lacks some. That table is the source of V, J and clone size, and D and trimming were worked out from the DNA. In the table there are about 36,000 clones, less than 95% of which are singletons. Germline V gives CDR1 SNHLY, CDR2 FYNNEI. V lost 4 bases to trimming and J lost 7 bases, with 19 bases between them. This CDR3 is 16 amino acids long.

The sample taken for sequencing was peripheral blood. The rearrangement joins TRBV2 to TRBJ1-4; D possibly corresponds to TRBD1 (5 bases). The clonotype comes from a human donor in a cohort sampled during active COVID-19. In nucleotides, the CDR3 is TGTGCCAGCAGTGCGGACACACAACCTTCGGGTGAAAAACTGTTTTTT. Translating gives CASSADTQPSGEKLFF.